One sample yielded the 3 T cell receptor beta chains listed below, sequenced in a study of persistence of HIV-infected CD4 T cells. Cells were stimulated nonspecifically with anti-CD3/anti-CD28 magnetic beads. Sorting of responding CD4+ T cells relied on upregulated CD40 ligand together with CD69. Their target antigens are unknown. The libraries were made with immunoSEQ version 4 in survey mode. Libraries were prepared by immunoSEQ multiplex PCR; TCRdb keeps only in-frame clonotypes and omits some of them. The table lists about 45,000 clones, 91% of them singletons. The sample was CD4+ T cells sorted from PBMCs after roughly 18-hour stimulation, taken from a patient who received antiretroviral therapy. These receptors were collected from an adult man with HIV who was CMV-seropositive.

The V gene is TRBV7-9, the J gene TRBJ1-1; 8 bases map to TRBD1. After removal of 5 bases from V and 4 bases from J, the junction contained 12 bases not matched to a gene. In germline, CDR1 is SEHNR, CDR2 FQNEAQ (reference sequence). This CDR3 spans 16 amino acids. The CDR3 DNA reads TGTGCCAGCAGCCGTCAACGAGGACAGGGCGGCACTGAAGCTTTCTTT. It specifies CASSRQRGQGGTEAFF.

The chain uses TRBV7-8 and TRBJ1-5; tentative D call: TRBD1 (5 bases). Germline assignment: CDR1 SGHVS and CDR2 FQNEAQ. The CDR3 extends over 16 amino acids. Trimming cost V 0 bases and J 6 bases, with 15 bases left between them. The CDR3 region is CASSLARGTQLQPQHF. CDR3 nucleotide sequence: TGTGCCAGCAGCTTAGCCCGAGGGACGCAGCTTCAGCCCCAGCATTTT.

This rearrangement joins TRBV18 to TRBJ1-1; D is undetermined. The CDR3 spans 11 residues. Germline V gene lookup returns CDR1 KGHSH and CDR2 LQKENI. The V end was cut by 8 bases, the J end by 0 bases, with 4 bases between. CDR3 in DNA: TGTGCCAGCCTAATGAACACTGAAGCTTTCTTT. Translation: CASLMNTEAFF.